The clone carrying this T cell receptor beta chain was detected only once. The data originate from a study of sequential checkpoint blockade in melanoma. Turning to the study itself: After both sequences, patients received maintenance nivolumab.

Indicated treatment: randomized to nivolumab then ipilimumab (arm A) or the reverse (arm B). PBMC sorting kept live CD3+CD8+ cells without CD19 or CD56. Clones were read by immunoSEQ multiplex PCR, and TCRdb kept only the in-frame ones, dropping some. The top ten hold roughly a fifth of the sample, which has some 31,000 clones, roughly 90% seen once. The CDR3 covers 15 residues. Trimming pared 2 bases from V and 12 bases from J, leaving 21 bases between. The V gene's germline CDR1 is SGHDT and CDR2 YYEEEE. V and J are TRBV5-6 and TRBJ2-1; tentatively, D is TRBD1 (6 bases). The clonotype was recovered from a human donor with melanoma. The specimen comprised CD8+ T cells sorted from blood (inferred from file names), sampled from a patient given nivolumab and ipilimumab in sequence. The DNA of the CDR3 is TGTGCCAGCAGCTTCGGGCAGGCTCAAAGGGGGACGCAGTTCTTC. Translated: CASSFGQAQRGTQFF.